This T cell receptor beta chain is drawn from a study of blood T cell repertoires in COVID-19. Across the study: Sites in the United States, Italy and Spain provided acute and convalescent COVID-19 samples. The cDNA or gDNA used as material had been derived from T cells, B-cell-depleted T cells, or PBMCs.

Per the original methods: The authors estimated nucleated cell counts from reference gene primer amplification. The method was immunoSEQ multiplex PCR; TCRdb's version includes in-frame clones alone and lacks a portion of them. V and J calls and clone size are copied from that table; D and trimming were computed from the DNA. The top ten clones hold 20% to 30% of a sample with roughly 100,000 clones, about 82% of them seen once. This clonotype was obtained from a human donor in a cohort sampled during active COVID-19. The sequencing sample was made of peripheral blood.

The CDR3 spells CASSLFVRGKSSGNTIYF. CDR3 DNA sequence: TGTGCCAGCAGCTTATTCGTCAGGGGGAAAAGCTCTGGAAACACCATATATTTT. This sequence joins TRBV7-6 and TRBJ1-3; 7 nucleotides agree with TRBD1. The CDR3 loop spans 18 amino acids. V shed 2 bases, J shed 0 bases, and the junction held 10 bases outside the gene matches. Germline assignment: CDR1 SGHVS and CDR2 FNYEAQ.